The 21 T cell receptor beta chains reported below all come from one sample, sequenced in a study of blood T cells in healthy people across ages. Next came a second PCR, run for about 6 to 11 cycles, which used a sample-barcoded 5' primer along with a J-beta primer mix. MiXCR was run by TCRdb on the 5' RACE reads, yielding one entry per CDR3 protein. In the table there are roughly 730,000 distinct CDR3 sequences, 56% of which are singletons. Material for sequencing was blood. All receptors come from a man aged 35 to 55 in good health.

This clonotype showed up just a few times. The chain links TRBV27 to TRBJ2-1; no definite D call. V was clipped by 9 bases and J by 8 bases, with 14 bases between them. The CDR3 contains 12 residues. In germline, CDR1 is MNHEY, CDR2 SMNVEV (reference sequence). Here the CDR3 reads CASRRAGHEQFF. The CDR3 DNA follows: TGTGCCAGTCGACGGGCAGGCCATGAGCAGTTCTTC.

This rearrangement joins TRBV6-2 or TRBV6-3 to TRBJ2-2; the D gene is possibly TRBD2 (5 bases). Deletions cut 6 bases from V and 5 bases from J, with 10 bases between. The CDR3 contains 13 residues. Germline V gene sequence: CDR1 MNHEY, CDR2 SVGEGT. This chain's CDR3 is CASRETSTGELFF. The CDR3 DNA reads TGTGCCAGCAGAGAAACTAGTACCGGGGAGCTGTTTTTT.

This chain joins TRBV2 and TRBJ1-2; 10 positions match TRBD1. Germline V gene lookup returns CDR1 SNHLY and CDR2 FYNNEI. The CDR3 is 14 residues long. The ends lost 5 bases at V and 7 bases at J; junction bases unmatched: 7. The chain's CDR3 is CASSPRGQGSGYTF. DNA for the CDR3: TGTGCCAGCAGTCCCAGGGGACAGGGGAGTGGCTACACCTTC. Using reference TRBV2 and TRBJ1-2 for the parts outside the CDR3, the full variable domain is EPEVTQTPSHQVTQMGQEVILRCVPISNHLYFYWYRQILGQKVEFLVSFYNNEISEKSEIFDDQFSVERPDGSNFTLKIRSTKLEDSAMYFCASSPRGQGSGYTFGSGTRLTVV.

The gene calls are TRBV28 and TRBJ2-3; D is undetermined. The CDR3 sequence is 14 residues long. Germline V gene lookup returns CDR1 MDHEN and CDR2 SYDVKM. V was clipped by 2 bases and J by 3 bases, with 9 bases between them. CDR3 region: CASSLPDGTDTQYF. The CDR3 DNA is TGTGCCAGCAGTTTACCGGACGGGACAGATACGCAGTATTTT.

This chain connects TRBV24-1 to TRBJ2-1; possibly TRBD2 for D (5 bases). Germline V lookup: CDR1 KGHDR, CDR2 SFDVKD. The CDR3 has 13 residues. The V end lost 5 bases, the J end lost 10 bases, and 14 bases lay between the germline ends. CDR3: CATSAQNRGEQFF. In DNA, the CDR3 is TGTGCCACCAGTGCTCAAAACCGGGGAGAGCAGTTCTTC.

This clonotype has at least ten counts. This clone may be a read error of a much larger clone one base away. The chain employs TRBV7-2 and TRBJ2-5; no firm D call. Germline V gene sequence: CDR1 SGHTA, CDR2 FQGNSA. Deletions cut 5 bases from V and 1 base from J, with 11 bases between. The CDR3 is 14 residues long. The CDR3 sequence is CASSVVVSQETQYF. The CDR3 coding sequence is TGTGCCAGCAGCGTAGTAGTAAGCCAAGAGACCCAGTACTTC.

A single count supports this clonotype. The chain links TRBV25-1 to TRBJ1-1; D not resolved. CDR1 is MGHDK, CDR2 SYGVNS, per germline. The CDR3 covers 14 residues. The V gene lost 1 base and the J gene lost 4 bases, with 10 bases spanning the gap. The CDR3 loop reads CASSESLGSTEAFF. The CDR3 DNA is TGTGCCAGCAGTGAATCCCTGGGGAGCACTGAAGCTTTCTTT.

As to this clonotype: A read error may produce the germline difference seen at one junction end. The CDR3 coding sequence is TGTGCCAGCAGAGAAGACAGCCTAGCCAAAAACATTCAGTACTTC. Residues: CASREDSLAKNIQYF. The V gene is TRBV2, the J gene TRBJ2-4; possible D gene TRBD1, 5 bases. The length of the CDR3 is 15 residues. From germline, CDR1 is SNHLY and CDR2 FYNNEI.

The chain uses TRBV3-1 and TRBJ2-5, with D possibly TRBD2 on 6 matching bases. The ends were cut back, 0 bases at V and 1 base at J, with 12 bases in the middle. CDR3 length equals 16 residues. Germline V gene lookup returns CDR1 LGHDT and CDR2 YNNKEL (reference sequence). The CDR3 DNA reads as TGTGCCAGCAGCCAAGACGGCGCTAGCGCCCAAGAGACCCAGTACTTC. It encodes CASSQDGASAQETQYF.

Only a few counts were recorded for this clonotype. The chain combines TRBV20-1 with TRBJ1-1, with D unclear. The V gene lost 5 bases and the J gene lost 0 bases, with 19 bases spanning the gap. The CDR3 is 16 amino acids. Germline CDR1 is DFQATT and CDR2 is SNEGSKA (reference sequence). CDR3 nucleotides: TGCAGTGCTGAGGACCATCAGATTCCGATGAACACTGAAGCTTTCTTT. Protein product: CSAEDHQIPMNTEAFF.

The rearrangement links TRBV6-6 to TRBJ1-5; D is ambiguous. V lost 4 bases to trimming and J lost 4 bases, with 8 bases between them. The CDR3 is 13 residues long. Germline V gives CDR1 MNHNY, CDR2 SVGAGI (reference sequence). CDR3 sequence (DNA): TGTGCCAGCAGTTTCCAACGAAATCAGCCCCAGCATTTT. It encodes CASSFQRNQPQHF.

The chain couples TRBV9 to TRBJ1-2, with D perhaps TRBD1 (5 bases). This CDR3 spans 15 amino acids. From germline, CDR1 is SGDLS and CDR2 YYNGEE. The V end was cut by 1 base, the J end by 5 bases, with 15 bases between. CDR3 in amino acids: CASSVTAGTIYGYTF. CDR3 DNA: TGTGCCAGCAGCGTAACAGCCGGGACGATATATGGCTACACCTTC.

J is TRBJ2-1 and V is TRBV29-1; perhaps TRBD2 as D (5 bases). Trimming stripped 8 bases from V and 13 bases from J, with 15 bases between. The CDR3 has 10 residues. Per the germline V gene, CDR1 is SQVTM and CDR2 is ANQGSEA. The CDR3 loop reads CSSREETQFF. The CDR3 DNA is TGCAGCTCCCGGGAAGAGACCCAGTTCTTC.

This clonotype was recorded once. The chain employs TRBV10-2 and TRBJ2-5; 7 bases fit TRBD1. J was trimmed by 3 bases and V by 4 bases; bases with no gene match: 5. CDR1 is WSHSY and CDR2 is SAAADI in the germline V gene. This CDR3 has 14 amino acids. The CDR3 reads CASSVGQPKETQYF. The CDR3 region has the DNA TGCGCCAGCAGTGTGGGACAGCCCAAAGAGACCCAGTACTTC.

This chain connects TRBV2 to TRBJ2-7, with D perhaps matching TRBD1 (6 bases). V lost 0 bases and J 4 bases, leaving 10 bases between the germline ends. CDR3 size: 14 residues. In germline, CDR1 is SNHLY, CDR2 FYNNEI. The CDR3 loop reads CASSEAGRGYEQYF. CDR3 nucleotides: TGTGCCAGCAGTGAAGCGGGTAGGGGGTACGAGCAGTACTTC.

This clonotype has a handful of counts. The V call is TRBV4-1, the J call TRBJ2-1, with 9 bases matching TRBD1. V shed 4 bases and J 5 bases; nucleotides not matched to a gene: 12. Germline V gene data show CDR1 as MGHRA and CDR2 as YSYEKL. The CDR3 consists of 17 residues. The CDR3 spells CASSLPPGQGTNNEQFF. CDR3 bases: TGCGCCAGCAGCCTCCCCCCGGGACAGGGAACTAACAATGAGCAGTTCTTC.

This clonotype was seen a handful of times. J is TRBJ2-3 and V is TRBV27; weak D call: TRBD2 (5 bases). The CDR3 has 14 amino acids. Per the germline V gene, CDR1 is MNHEY and CDR2 is SMNVEV (reference sequence). V dropped 4 bases and J dropped 2 bases, with 10 bases sitting between them. CDR3 DNA sequence: TGTGCCAGCAGTTGGGCTAGCAACACAGATACGCAGTATTTT. It encodes CASSWASNTDTQYF.

The chain links TRBV2 to TRBJ2-7; 11 bases align to TRBD1. The length of the CDR3 is 15 residues. CDR1 SNHLY and CDR2 FYNNEI come from the germline V gene. V dropped 3 bases and J dropped 4; count of bases not matched to a gene: 5. The CDR3 nucleotides are TGTGCCAGCAGTGAGTCCGGGACAGGGGGGTACGAGCAGTACTTC. As protein: CASSESGTGGYEQYF. Together with reference TRBV2 and TRBJ2-7, the CDR3 gives the full variable domain: EPEVTQTPSHQVTQMGQEVILRCVPISNHLYFYWYRQILGQKVEFLVSFYNNEISEKSEIFDDQFSVERPDGSNFTLKIRSTKLEDSAMYFCASSESGTGGYEQYFGPGTRLTVT.

The chain joins TRBV9 to TRBJ2-7; D possibly corresponds to TRBD2 (5 bases). This CDR3 comprises 15 residues. From germline, CDR1 is SGDLS and CDR2 YYNGEE. V was trimmed by 0 bases and J by 3 bases, leaving 13 bases between them. The CDR3 DNA follows: TGTGCCAGCAGCGTAGGCCCAGATGGGAGCTACGAGCAGTACTTC. Protein product: CASSVGPDGSYEQYF.

The chain couples TRBV12-3 or TRBV12-4 to TRBJ1-5; TRBD1 is a possible D gene (5 bases). The CDR3 is 16 residues long. Trimming pared 6 bases from V and 0 bases from J, leaving 15 bases between. The DNA for the CDR3 is TGTGCCAGCAGGAGGACGGGGGGGGATAGCAATCAGCCCCAGCATTTT. This gives the protein CASRRTGGDSNQPQHF.

This clonotype was seen more than once but under ten times. The J gene is TRBJ2-5, the V gene TRBV5-5, with D tentatively TRBD1 or TRBD2 (5 bases each). Germline V gene sequence: CDR1 SGHKS, CDR2 YYEKEE (reference sequence). The V and J ends lost 4 bases and 3 bases respectively, with 19 bases between them. The CDR3 is made up of 16 amino acids. CDR3 amino acids: CASSQSGAAGKETQYF. Written as DNA, the CDR3 is TGTGCCAGCAGCCAATCCGGGGCTGCTGGAAAAGAGACCCAGTACTTC.